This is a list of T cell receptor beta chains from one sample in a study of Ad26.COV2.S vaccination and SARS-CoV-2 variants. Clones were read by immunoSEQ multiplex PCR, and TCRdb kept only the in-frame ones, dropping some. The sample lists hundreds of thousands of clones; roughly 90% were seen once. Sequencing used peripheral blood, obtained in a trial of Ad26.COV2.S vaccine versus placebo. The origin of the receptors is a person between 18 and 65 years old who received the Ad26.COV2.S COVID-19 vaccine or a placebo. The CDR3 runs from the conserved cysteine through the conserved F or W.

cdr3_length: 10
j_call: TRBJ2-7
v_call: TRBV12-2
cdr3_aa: CASGRFEQYF

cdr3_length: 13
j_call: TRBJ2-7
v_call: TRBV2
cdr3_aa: CASTRQESYEQYF

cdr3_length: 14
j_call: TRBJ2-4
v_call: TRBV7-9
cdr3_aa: CASSSPQAGNIQYF

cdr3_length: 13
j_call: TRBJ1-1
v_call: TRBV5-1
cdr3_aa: CASSLGGNTEAFF

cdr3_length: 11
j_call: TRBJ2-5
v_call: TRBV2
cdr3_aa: CASSRQETQYF

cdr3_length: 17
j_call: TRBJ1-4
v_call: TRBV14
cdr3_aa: CASSQGEGLAVYEKLFF

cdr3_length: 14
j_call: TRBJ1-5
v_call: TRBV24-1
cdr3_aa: CATSDQGGNQPQHF

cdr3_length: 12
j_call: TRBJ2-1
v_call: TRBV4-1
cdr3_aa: CASSTSANGQFF

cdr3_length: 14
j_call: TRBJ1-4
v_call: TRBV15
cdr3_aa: CATSRGQGNEKLFF

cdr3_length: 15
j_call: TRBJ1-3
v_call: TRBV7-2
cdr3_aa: CASSPDRGTGNTIYF

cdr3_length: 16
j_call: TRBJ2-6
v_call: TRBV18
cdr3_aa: CASSLSRVFGANVLTF

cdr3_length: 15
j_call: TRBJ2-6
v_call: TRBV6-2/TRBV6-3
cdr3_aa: CASSSRPSGANVLTF

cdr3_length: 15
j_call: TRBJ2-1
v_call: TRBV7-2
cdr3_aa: CASSSSGQGNNEQFF

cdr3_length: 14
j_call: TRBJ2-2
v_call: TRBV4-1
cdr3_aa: CASSPRQNTGELFF

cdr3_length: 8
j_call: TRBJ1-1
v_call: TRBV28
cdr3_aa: CAVTEAFF

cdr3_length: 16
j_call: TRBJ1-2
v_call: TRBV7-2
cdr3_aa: CASSPTGQGAWHGYTF

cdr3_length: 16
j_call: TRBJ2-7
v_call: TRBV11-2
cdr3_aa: CASSLVLGERSYEQYF

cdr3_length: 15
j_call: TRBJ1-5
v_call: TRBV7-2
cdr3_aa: CASSLGAGLNQPQHF

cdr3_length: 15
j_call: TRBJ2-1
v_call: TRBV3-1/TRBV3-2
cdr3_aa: CASSRGGGSYNEQFF

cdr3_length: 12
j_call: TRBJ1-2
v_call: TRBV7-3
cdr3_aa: CASSSAGTSYTF

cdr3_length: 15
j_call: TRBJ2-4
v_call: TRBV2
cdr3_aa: CASSRGSRPLGIQYF

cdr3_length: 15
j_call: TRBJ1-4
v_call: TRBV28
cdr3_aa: CASSLSLRLNEKLFF

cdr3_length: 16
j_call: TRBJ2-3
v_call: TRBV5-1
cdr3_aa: CASSPGHGGKTDTQYF

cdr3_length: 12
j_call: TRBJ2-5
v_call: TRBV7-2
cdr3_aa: CASSNSEGTQYF

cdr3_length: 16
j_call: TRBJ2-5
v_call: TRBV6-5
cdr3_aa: CASSLRLADLQETQYF

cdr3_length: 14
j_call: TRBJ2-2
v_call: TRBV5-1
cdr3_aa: CASSPGAITGELFF

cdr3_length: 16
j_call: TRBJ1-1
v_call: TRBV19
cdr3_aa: CASSIGRILFDTEAFF

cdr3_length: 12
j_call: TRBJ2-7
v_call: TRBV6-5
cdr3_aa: CASSYLAGEQYF